These T cell receptor beta chains were read from a single sample in a study of blood T cell repertoires in COVID-19. The data were produced by immunoSEQ multiplex PCR, yet TCRdb's version contains in-frame clones alone and is incomplete. The table lists about 250,000 clones, roughly nine tenths of them singletons, with approximately 0.85% in the top ten. Sequencing was carried out using peripheral blood. These receptors came from a woman between 35 and 50 years old who had recovered from COVID-19. CDR3s include the opening cysteine and the closing phenylalanine or tryptophan. D genes are given only for firm matches. Size is stated for part of the rows, as once, few or many counts, or as a class when the clone is expanded.

D	length	V	J	size	DNA	CDR3
TRBD2	16	TRBV7-2	TRBJ2-7	.	TGTGCCAGCAGCCCTCTAGCGGGAGGATTCTCCTACGAGCAGTACTTC	CASSPLAGGFSYEQYF
.	13	TRBV11-3	TRBJ2-7	once	TGTGCCAGCAGCTTAGTACGGGGTCACGAGCAGTACTTC	CASSLVRGHEQYF
.	13	TRBV6-5	TRBJ1-2	.	TGTGCCAGCAGCCCAGGGGTTGGGTATGGCTACACCTTC	CASSPGVGYGYTF
.	15	TRBV2	TRBJ1-5	.	TGTGCCAGCGGGGACACCGCTTATAGCAATCAGCCCCAGCATTTT	CASGDTAYSNQPQHF
TRBD2	14	TRBV9	TRBJ2-3	.	TGTGCCAGCGGCCCGGGGGGAGCAACAGATACGCAGTATTTT	CASGPGGATDTQYF
TRBD1	14	TRBV28	TRBJ2-7	.	TGTGCCAGCAGTTGGGACAGCCTGTCCTACGAGCAGTACTTC	CASSWDSLSYEQYF
.	12	TRBV12-3/TRBV12-4	TRBJ1-6	few	TGTGCCAGCAGTGCAGATAATTCACCCCTCCACTTT	CASSADNSPLHF
TRBD2	19	TRBV28	TRBJ2-2	.	TGTGCCAGCAGTCTCCTCTCACTAGCGGGAGGGCCACGCACCGGGGAGCTGTTTTTT	CASSLLSLAGGPRTGELFF
.	14	TRBV5-1	TRBJ1-1	.	TGCGCCAGCAGCTTTTTGGGGGCTGACGCTGAAGCTTTCTTT	CASSFLGADAEAFF
TRBD2	16	TRBV7-6	TRBJ2-1	.	TGTGCCAGCAGCCACGCCTTAGCGGGAGCCTACAATGAGCAGTTCTTC	CASSHALAGAYNEQFF
.	16	TRBV11-2	TRBJ2-7	.	TGTGCCAGCAGCCCCTTGGGGGGGCGGGATTACTACGAGCAGTACTTC	CASSPLGGRDYYEQYF
TRBD1	11	TRBV11-3	TRBJ1-1	.	TGTGCCAGCAGCATGGGGACAGGGGCATTCTTT	CASSMGTGAFF
.	14	TRBV5-1	TRBJ1-6	.	TGCGCCAGCAGCTTCTTACAGGAGAATTCACCCCTCCACTTT	CASSFLQENSPLHF
.	14	TRBV27	TRBJ1-5	.	TGTGCCAGCAGTTTATTTTACCGAGATCAGCCCCAGCATTTT	CASSLFYRDQPQHF
TRBD1	16	TRBV6-2/TRBV6-3	TRBJ1-3	once	TGTGCCAGCAGTCGACAGGGAGCTACCCTCGGAAACACCATATATTTT	CASSRQGATLGNTIYF
TRBD2	15	TRBV30	TRBJ2-5	.	TGTGCCTGGAGTCCCTTCGCGGGGGGCTTTGAGACCCAGTACTTC	CAWSPFAGGFETQYF
.	16	TRBV30	TRBJ2-7	once	TGTGCCTGGAGTGCCACTCACGGGAGATGGTTCCACGAGCAGTACTTC	CAWSATHGRWFHEQYF
.	12	TRBV30	TRBJ1-4	.	TGTGCCTGGAGGCGGGATAATGAAAAACTGTTTTTT	CAWRRDNEKLFF
.	18	TRBV19	TRBJ1-6	.	TGTGCCAGTAGTATCGCGGGGGGACCACAATGGAATAATTCACCCCTCCACTTT	CASSIAGGPQWNNSPLHF
.	16	TRBV28	TRBJ1-5	.	TGTGCCAGCAGTTTACCGACAGTTTATAGCAATCAGCCCCAGCATTTT	CASSLPTVYSNQPQHF
.	14	TRBV3-1/TRBV3-2	TRBJ2-7	.	TGTGCCAGCAGCCAAATGATTTCAGGGCTCGAGCAGTACTTC	CASSQMISGLEQYF
TRBD2	15	TRBV19	TRBJ2-7	few	TGTGCCAGTAGTGTGGGACTAGCGGCCTCCTACGAGCAGTACTTC	CASSVGLAASYEQYF
TRBD2	15	TRBV5-1	TRBJ2-1	.	TGCGCCAGCAGCCCTACTAGCGGGAGCTCCAATGAGCAGTTCTTC	CASSPTSGSSNEQFF
.	14	TRBV19	TRBJ2-1	.	TGTGCCAGTAGTATGTCCGAGGTGGGCAATGAGCAGTTCTTC	CASSMSEVGNEQFF
TRBD2	18	TRBV10-1	TRBJ2-1	.	TGCGCCAGCAGTGAAGGGACTAGCGGGATGAGCTCCTACAATGAGCAGTTCTTC	CASSEGTSGMSSYNEQFF
TRBD2	16	TRBV2	TRBJ2-1	.	TGTGCCAGCAGTGAGTCTAGGACTAGCGGGAGCAATGAGCAGTTCTTC	CASSESRTSGSNEQFF
TRBD1	13	TRBV24-1	TRBJ1-1	once	TGTGCCACCAGATCCACAGGGGACACTGAAGCTTTCTTT	CATRSTGDTEAFF
TRBD1	15	TRBV5-1	TRBJ1-1	few	TGCGCCAGCAGCTTGGGGGACAGGGCGAACACTGAAGCTTTCTTT	CASSLGDRANTEAFF
TRBD2	16	TRBV19	TRBJ2-7	.	TGTGCCAGTAGTACCGGGACTAGCGGGACTCCCTACGAGCAGTACTTC	CASSTGTSGTPYEQYF
.	13	TRBV25-1	TRBJ2-5	.	TGTGCCAGCAGTGCAGGCAGCCAAGAGACCCAGTACTTC	CASSAGSQETQYF
TRBD2	19	TRBV5-1	TRBJ2-2	.	TGCGCCAGCAGCTTGGCCTCGGCTAGCGGGGAGGGTGACACCGGGGAGCTGTTTTTT	CASSLASASGEGDTGELFF
TRBD1	14	TRBV19	TRBJ1-1	once	TGTGCCAGTAGTACAGGGGGCCAGAACACTGAAGCTTTCTTT	CASSTGGQNTEAFF